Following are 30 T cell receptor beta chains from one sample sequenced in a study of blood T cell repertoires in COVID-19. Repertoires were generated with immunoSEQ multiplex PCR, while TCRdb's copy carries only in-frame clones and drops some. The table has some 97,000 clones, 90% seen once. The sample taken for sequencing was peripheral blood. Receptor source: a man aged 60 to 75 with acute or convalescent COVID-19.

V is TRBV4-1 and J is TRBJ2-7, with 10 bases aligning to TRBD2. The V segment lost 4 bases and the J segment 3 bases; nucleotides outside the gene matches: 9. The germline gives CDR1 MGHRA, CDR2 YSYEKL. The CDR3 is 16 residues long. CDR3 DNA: TGCGCCAGCAGCCCGACCGTTACTAGCGGGGACTACGAGCAGTACGTC. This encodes CASSPTVTSGDYEQYV.

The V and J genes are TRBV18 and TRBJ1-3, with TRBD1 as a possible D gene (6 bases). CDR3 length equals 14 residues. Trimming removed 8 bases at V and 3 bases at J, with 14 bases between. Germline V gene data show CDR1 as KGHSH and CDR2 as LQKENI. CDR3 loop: CASATGSGGNTIYF. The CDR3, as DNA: TGTGCCAGCGCTACAGGGTCGGGTGGAAACACCATATATTTT.

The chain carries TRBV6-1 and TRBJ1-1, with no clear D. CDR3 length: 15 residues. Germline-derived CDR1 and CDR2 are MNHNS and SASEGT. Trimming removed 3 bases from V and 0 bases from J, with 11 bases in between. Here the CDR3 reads CASSDLREMNTEAFF. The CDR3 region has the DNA TGTGCCAGCAGTGATTTGAGGGAAATGAACACTGAAGCTTTCTTT.

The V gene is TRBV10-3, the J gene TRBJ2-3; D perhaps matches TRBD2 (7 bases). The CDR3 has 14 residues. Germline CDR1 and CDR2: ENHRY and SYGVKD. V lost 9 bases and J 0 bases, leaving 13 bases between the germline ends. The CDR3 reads CAIERGGSTDTQYF. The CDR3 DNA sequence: TGTGCCATAGAAAGGGGGGGAAGCACAGATACGCAGTATTTT.

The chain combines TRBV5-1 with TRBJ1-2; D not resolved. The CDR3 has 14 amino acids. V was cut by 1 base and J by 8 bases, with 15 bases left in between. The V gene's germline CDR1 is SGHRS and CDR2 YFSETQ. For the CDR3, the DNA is TGCGCCAGCAGCTTGAGTCCAGGTGTGCAGGGCTACACCTTC. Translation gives CASSLSPGVQGYTF.

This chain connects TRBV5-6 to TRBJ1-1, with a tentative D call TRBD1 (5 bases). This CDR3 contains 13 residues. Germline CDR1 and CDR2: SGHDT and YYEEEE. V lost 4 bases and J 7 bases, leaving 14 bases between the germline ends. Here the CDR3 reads CASSPYWGGEAFF. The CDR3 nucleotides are TGTGCCAGCAGCCCCTATTGGGGCGGTGAAGCTTTCTTT.

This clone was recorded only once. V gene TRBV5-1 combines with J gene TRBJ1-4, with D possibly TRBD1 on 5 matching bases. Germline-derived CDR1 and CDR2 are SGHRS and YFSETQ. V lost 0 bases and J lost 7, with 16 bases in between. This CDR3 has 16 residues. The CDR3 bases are TGCGCCAGCAGCTTGGCCCCCCAGGGCGGGGGTGAAAAACTGTTTTTT. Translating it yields CASSLAPQGGGEKLFF.

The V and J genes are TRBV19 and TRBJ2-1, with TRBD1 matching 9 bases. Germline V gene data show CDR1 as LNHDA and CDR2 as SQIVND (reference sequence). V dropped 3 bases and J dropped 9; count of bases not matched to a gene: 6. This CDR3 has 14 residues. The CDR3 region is CASSIGGDRVEQFF. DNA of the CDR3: TGTGCCAGTAGTATTGGCGGGGACAGGGTTGAGCAGTTCTTC.

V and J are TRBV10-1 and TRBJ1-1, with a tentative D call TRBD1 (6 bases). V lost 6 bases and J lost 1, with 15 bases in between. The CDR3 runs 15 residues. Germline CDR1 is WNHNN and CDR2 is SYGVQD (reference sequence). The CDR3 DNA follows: TGCGCCAGCAGCCCCGCTCAGACAGGGAACACTGAAGCTTTCTTT. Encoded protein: CASSPAQTGNTEAFF.

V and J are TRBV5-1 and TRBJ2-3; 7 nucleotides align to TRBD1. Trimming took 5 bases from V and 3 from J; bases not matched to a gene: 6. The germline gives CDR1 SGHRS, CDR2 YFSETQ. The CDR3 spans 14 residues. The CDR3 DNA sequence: TGCGCCAGCAGTAAGGGGGCTGGAACAGATACGCAGTATTTT. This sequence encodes CASSKGAGTDTQYF.

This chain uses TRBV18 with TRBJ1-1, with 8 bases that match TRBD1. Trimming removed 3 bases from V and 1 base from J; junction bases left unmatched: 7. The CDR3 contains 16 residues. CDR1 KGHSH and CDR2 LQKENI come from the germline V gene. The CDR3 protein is CASSPGQDLGNTEAFF. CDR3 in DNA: TGTGCCAGCTCACCGGGACAGGACCTAGGGAACACTGAAGCTTTCTTT.

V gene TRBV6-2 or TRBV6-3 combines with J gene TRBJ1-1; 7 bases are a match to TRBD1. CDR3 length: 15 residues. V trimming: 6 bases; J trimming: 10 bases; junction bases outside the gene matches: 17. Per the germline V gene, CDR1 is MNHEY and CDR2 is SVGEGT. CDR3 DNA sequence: TGTGCCAGCAGCGACGGAACCCCGACAGGGATGAGAGCTTTCTTT. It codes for CASSDGTPTGMRAFF.

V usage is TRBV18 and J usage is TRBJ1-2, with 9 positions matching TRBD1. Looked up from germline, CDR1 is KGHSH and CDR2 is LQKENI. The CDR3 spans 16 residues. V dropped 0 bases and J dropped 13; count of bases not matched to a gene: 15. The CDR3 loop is CASSPPGTGGAMGITF. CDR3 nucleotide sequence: TGTGCCAGCTCACCACCGGGAACAGGGGGCGCGATGGGGATCACCTTC.

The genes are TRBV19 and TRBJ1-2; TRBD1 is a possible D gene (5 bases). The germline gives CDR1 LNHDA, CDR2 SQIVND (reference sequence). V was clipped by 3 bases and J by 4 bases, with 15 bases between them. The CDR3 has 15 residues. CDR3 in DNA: TGTGCCAGTAGTATGAGCAGGGCGGGAGGCTATGGCTACACCTTC. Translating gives CASSMSRAGGYGYTF.

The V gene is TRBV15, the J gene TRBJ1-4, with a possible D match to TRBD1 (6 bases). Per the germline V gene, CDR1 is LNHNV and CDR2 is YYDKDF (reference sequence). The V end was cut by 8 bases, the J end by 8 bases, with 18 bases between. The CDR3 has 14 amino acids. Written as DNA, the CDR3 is TGTGCCACCGGGATCGACTCAAGGGGGGAAAAACTGTTTTTT. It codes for CATGIDSRGEKLFF.

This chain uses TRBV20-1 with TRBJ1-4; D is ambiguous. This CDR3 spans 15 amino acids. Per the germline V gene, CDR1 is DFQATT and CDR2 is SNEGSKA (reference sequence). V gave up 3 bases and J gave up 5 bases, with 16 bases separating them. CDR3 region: CSASEHRRVNEKLFF. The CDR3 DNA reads TGCAGTGCTAGTGAGCATCGGAGGGTCAATGAAAAACTGTTTTTT.

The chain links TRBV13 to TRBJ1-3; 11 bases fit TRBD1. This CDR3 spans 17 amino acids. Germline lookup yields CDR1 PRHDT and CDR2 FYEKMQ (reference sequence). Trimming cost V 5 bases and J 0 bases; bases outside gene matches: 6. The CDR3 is CASSLRTGGFSGNTIYF. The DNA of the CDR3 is TGTGCCAGCAGCCTCCGGACAGGGGGCTTCTCTGGAAACACCATATATTTT.

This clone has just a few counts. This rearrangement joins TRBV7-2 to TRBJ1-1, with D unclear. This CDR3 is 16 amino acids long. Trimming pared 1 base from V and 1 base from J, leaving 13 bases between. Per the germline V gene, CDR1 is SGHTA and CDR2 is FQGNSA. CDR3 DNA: TGTGCCAGCAGCTTAGTTCTCCCTCTTTCGAACACTGAAGCTTTCTTT. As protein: CASSLVLPLSNTEAFF.

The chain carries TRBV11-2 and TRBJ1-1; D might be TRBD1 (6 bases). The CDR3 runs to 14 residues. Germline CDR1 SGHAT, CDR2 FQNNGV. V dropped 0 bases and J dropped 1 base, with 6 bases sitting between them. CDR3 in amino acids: CASSLETGNTEAFF. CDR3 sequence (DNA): TGTGCCAGCAGCTTAGAGACAGGGAACACTGAAGCTTTCTTT.

In DNA form, the CDR3 reads TGTGCCAGCAGTGATTCTAGGACAGACTCCGTGGCCCAGCATTTT. Translated: CASSDSRTDSVAQHF. J is TRBJ1-5 and V is TRBV2; tentative D call: TRBD1 (6 bases). In germline, CDR1 is SNHLY, CDR2 FYNNEI. Trimming took 3 bases from V and 11 from J, leaving 20 bases between them. The CDR3 loop spans 15 amino acids.

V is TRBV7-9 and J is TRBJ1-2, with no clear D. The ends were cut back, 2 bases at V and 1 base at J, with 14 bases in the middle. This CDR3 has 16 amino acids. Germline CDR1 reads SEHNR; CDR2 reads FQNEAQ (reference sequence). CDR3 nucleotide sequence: TGTGCCAGCAGCTTACCGGGCCGGGAGAGTAACTATGGCTACACCTTC. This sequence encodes CASSLPGRESNYGYTF.

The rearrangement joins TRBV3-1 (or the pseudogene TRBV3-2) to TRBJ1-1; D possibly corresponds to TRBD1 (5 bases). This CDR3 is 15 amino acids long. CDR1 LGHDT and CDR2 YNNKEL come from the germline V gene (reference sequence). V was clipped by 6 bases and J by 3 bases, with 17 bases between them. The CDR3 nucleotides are TGTGCCAGCAGTTACTCCCGCGTCAGGGACACTGAAGCTTTCTTT. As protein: CASSYSRVRDTEAFF.

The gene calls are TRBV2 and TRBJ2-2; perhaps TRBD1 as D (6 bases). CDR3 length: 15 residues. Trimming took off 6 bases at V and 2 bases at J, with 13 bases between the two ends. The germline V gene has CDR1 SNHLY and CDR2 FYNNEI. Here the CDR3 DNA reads TGTGCCAGCAGGGCGACAGGCTCAAACACCGGGGAGCTGTTTTTT. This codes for CASRATGSNTGELFF.

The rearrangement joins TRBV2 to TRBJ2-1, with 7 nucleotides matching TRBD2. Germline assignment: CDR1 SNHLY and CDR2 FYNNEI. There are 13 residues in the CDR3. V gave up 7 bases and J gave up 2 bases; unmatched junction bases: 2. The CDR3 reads CASTLAPYNEQFF. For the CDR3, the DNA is TGTGCCAGCACACTAGCGCCCTACAATGAGCAGTTCTTC.

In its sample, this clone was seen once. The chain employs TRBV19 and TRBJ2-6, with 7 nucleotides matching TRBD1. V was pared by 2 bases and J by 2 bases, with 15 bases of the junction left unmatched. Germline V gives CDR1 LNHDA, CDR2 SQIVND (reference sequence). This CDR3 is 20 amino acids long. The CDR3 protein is CASSIMGPGQRKPGANVLTF. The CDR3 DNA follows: TGTGCCAGTAGTATAATGGGGCCGGGACAGCGGAAACCTGGGGCCAACGTCCTGACTTTC.

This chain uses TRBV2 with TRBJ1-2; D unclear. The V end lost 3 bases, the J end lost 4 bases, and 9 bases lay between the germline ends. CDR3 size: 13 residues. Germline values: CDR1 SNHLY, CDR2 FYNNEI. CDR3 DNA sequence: TGTGCCAGCAGTGAGGGCGAAACCTATGGCTACACCTTC. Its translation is CASSEGETYGYTF. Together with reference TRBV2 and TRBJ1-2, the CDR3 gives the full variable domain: EPEVTQTPSHQVTQMGQEVILRCVPISNHLYFYWYRQILGQKVEFLVSFYNNEISEKSEIFDDQFSVERPDGSNFTLKIRSTKLEDSAMYFCASSEGETYGYTFGSGTRLTVV.

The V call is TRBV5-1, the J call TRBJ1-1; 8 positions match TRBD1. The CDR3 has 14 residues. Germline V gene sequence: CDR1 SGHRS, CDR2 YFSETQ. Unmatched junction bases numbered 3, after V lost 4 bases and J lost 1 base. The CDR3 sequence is CASSGGQGNTEAFF. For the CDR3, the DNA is TGCGCCAGCAGCGGCGGACAGGGGAACACTGAAGCTTTCTTT.

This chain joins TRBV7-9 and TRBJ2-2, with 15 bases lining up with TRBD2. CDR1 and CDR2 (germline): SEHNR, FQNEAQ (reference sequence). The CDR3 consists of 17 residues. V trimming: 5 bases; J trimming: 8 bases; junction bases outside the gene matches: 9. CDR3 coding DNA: TGTGCCAGCAGCCCTCCCGGACTAGCGGGGGGGCGTGGGGAGCTGTTTTTT. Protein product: CASSPPGLAGGRGELFF.

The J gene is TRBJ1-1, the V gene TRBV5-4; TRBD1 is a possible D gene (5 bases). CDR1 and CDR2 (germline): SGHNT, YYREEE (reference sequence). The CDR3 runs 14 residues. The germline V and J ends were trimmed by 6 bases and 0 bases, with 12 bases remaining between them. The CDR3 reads CASTGGRMNTEAFF. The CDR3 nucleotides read TGTGCCAGCACCGGGGGGAGGATGAACACTGAAGCTTTCTTT. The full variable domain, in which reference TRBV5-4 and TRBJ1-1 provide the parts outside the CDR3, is ETGVTQSPTHLIKTRGQQVTLRCSSQSGHNTVSWYQQALGQGPQFIFQYYREEENGRGNFPPRFSGLQFPNYSSELNVNALELDDSALYLCASTGGRMNTEAFFGQGTRLTVV.

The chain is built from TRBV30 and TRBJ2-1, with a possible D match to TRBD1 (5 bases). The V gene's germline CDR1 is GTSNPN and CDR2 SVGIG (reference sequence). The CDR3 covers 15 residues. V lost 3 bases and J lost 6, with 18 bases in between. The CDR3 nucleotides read TGTGCCTGGAGCCCACCGACAAGGGGCAGCAATGAGCAGTTCTTC. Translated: CAWSPPTRGSNEQFF.